These T cell receptor beta chains were read from a single sample in a study of type 1 regulatory T cells. Their recognized antigens are unknown. One entry per CDR3 protein, called by TCRdb with MiXCR from the reads. The table has over 55,000 distinct CDR3 sequences, about 50% seen once; the top ten hold roughly 2.1%. The sequencing input was cultured non-Tr1 T cells, either the whole culture or a sorted T cell fraction (not recorded which). These receptors originate from a human donor in good health. CDR3s include the opening cysteine and the closing phenylalanine or tryptophan. Fields, in order: J gene, D gene, V gene, clone size, CDR3 DNA, CDR3 protein. The D gene is left open where the match is weak. Clone size is given for some rows only: seen once, a few or many times, or a class if the clone is expanded.

j_gene: TRBJ2-4
d_gene: NA
v_gene: TRBV6-6
abundance: few
CDR3nt: TGTGCCAGCAGTTCGACGGGGGCTCGACTAGCCAAAAACATTCAGTACTTC
CDR3aa: CASSSTGARLAKNIQYF

j_gene: TRBJ2-7
d_gene: TRBD2
v_gene: TRBV5-1
abundance: NA
CDR3nt: TGCGCCAGCAGCACGGGACTAGCAACCTTCTACGAGCAGTACTTC
CDR3aa: CASSTGLATFYEQYF

j_gene: TRBJ1-1
d_gene: NA
v_gene: TRBV7-2
abundance: NA
CDR3nt: TGTGCCAGCAGCCTAGAAATAAGGGGCACTGAAGCTTTCTTT
CDR3aa: CASSLEIRGTEAFF

j_gene: TRBJ1-1
d_gene: TRBD1
v_gene: TRBV4-1
abundance: NA
CDR3nt: TGCGCCAGCAGCCAACACAGGGGAATGAACACTGAAGCTGTCTTT
CDR3aa: CASSQHRGMNTEAVF

j_gene: TRBJ1-2
d_gene: TRBD1
v_gene: TRBV10-3
abundance: NA
CDR3nt: TGTGCCATCAGCACCCAGGGGGGAGGCTATGGCTACACCTTC
CDR3aa: CAISTQGGGYGYTF

j_gene: TRBJ2-3
d_gene: TRBD2
v_gene: TRBV20-1
abundance: NA
CDR3nt: TGCAGTGCTGAAGGAGCTAGCGGGGGGAAATCAACAGATACGCAGTATTTT
CDR3aa: CSAEGASGGKSTDTQYF

j_gene: TRBJ1-1
d_gene: NA
v_gene: TRBV6-7
abundance: NA
CDR3nt: TGTGCCAGCAGTTACACTGGGACTTCCTCGAACACTGAAGCTTTCTTT
CDR3aa: CASSYTGTSSNTEAFF

j_gene: TRBJ2-1
d_gene: TRBD2
v_gene: TRBV10-2
abundance: NA
CDR3nt: TGCGCCAGCAGCTATCGGTCGACTAGCGGGGTAAATCACAATGAGCAGTTCTTC
CDR3aa: CASSYRSTSGVNHNEQFF

j_gene: TRBJ2-7
d_gene: TRBD1
v_gene: TRBV2
abundance: NA
CDR3nt: TGTGCCAGCAGTGCCGGGACAGGGGTCCCATACGAGCAGTACTTC
CDR3aa: CASSAGTGVPYEQYF

j_gene: TRBJ2-1
d_gene: TRBD1
v_gene: TRBV29-1
abundance: few
CDR3nt: TGCAGCGTTGTTGGGACAGGAGTTTACAATGAGCAGTTCTTC
CDR3aa: CSVVGTGVYNEQFF

j_gene: TRBJ1-5
d_gene: NA
v_gene: TRBV30
abundance: NA
CDR3nt: TGTGCCTGGAGTTCGGCCGAGGGTCAGCCCCAGCATTTT
CDR3aa: CAWSSAEGQPQHF

j_gene: TRBJ1-5
d_gene: NA
v_gene: TRBV5-1
abundance: NA
CDR3nt: TGCGCCAGCAGCCCCTATGGTGATAGCAATCAGCCCCAGCATTTT
CDR3aa: CASSPYGDSNQPQHF

j_gene: TRBJ1-1
d_gene: TRBD1
v_gene: TRBV5-1
abundance: few
CDR3nt: TGCGCCAGCAGCTTGTCCACAGGGGAAGGCACTGAAGCTTTCTTT
CDR3aa: CASSLSTGEGTEAFF

j_gene: TRBJ2-2
d_gene: TRBD2
v_gene: TRBV5-1
abundance: NA
CDR3nt: TGCGCCAGCAGCTTGTCAGCGGGGGGGAACACCGGGGAGCTGTTTTTT
CDR3aa: CASSLSAGGNTGELFF

j_gene: TRBJ1-6
d_gene: TRBD1
v_gene: TRBV2
abundance: NA
CDR3nt: TGTGCCAGCAGTGGACAGGGGGACAATTCACCCCTCCACTTT
CDR3aa: CASSGQGDNSPLHF

j_gene: TRBJ1-3
d_gene: TRBD1
v_gene: TRBV12-3/TRBV12-4
abundance: NA
CDR3nt: TGTGCCAGCAAACCGGGACAGGGCAACGGAAACACCATATATTTT
CDR3aa: CASKPGQGNGNTIYF

j_gene: TRBJ2-6
d_gene: NA
v_gene: TRBV6-1
abundance: many
CDR3nt: TGTGCCAGCAGTGAAGTTGGCAGGAGAGGATCTGGGGCCAACGTCCTGACTTTC
CDR3aa: CASSEVGRRGSGANVLTF

j_gene: TRBJ2-7
d_gene: NA
v_gene: TRBV18
abundance: NA
CDR3nt: TGTGCCAGCTCGTTCGGGACGGGCACCTACGAGCAGTACTTC
CDR3aa: CASSFGTGTYEQYF